These 13 T cell receptor beta chains originate from one sample sequenced in a study of regulatory T cells in long-lasting Graves disease. The time point denotes: newly diagnosed GD, antithyroid drugs for less than 3 months. Isolated PBMC RNA provided the starting material for the TCR library. Relying on iRepertoire HTBI primers and Arm-PCR of CDR3 regions, the team built TCR beta libraries. TCRdb reprocessed the multiplex PCR reads with MiXCR, giving one entry per CDR3 protein. The repertoire includes roughly 400,000 distinct CDR3 sequences, 15% of them detected once, and over 7.5% sits in the top ten. The same specimen was also included in a second study, on T cells in Graves' hyperthyroidism and ophthalmopathy.

The sample here was peripheral blood mononuclear cells (PBMCs), taken at new diagnosis, from a patient treated with antithyroid drugs. Source of these receptors: a woman aged 40 to 50 with Graves disease.

This clonotype was picked up many times. The genes are TRBV28 and TRBJ1-2; tentatively, D is TRBD1 (6 bases). The CDR3 has 15 residues. Deletions cut 6 bases from V and 4 bases from J, with 18 bases between. CDR1 is MDHEN and CDR2 is SYDVKM in the germline V gene. In DNA form, the CDR3 reads TGTGCCAGCAGCCCGACTAGGGGGGATTTCTATGGCTACACCTTC. Protein: CASSPTRGDFYGYTF.

This clonotype was seen at least ten times. The chain combines TRBV10-3 with TRBJ2-7, with D perhaps given as TRBD1 or TRBD2 (6 bases each). The ends were cut back, 10 bases at V and 6 bases at J, with 13 bases in the middle. The CDR3 covers 11 residues. Germline V CDR1 and CDR2: ENHRY, SYGVKD. The CDR3 sequence: CATLQGGEQYF. CDR3 bases: TGTGCCACCTTACAGGGAGGCGAGCAGTACTTC.

The table lists this clonotype with many counts. The V call is TRBV27, the J call TRBJ2-5; 12 positions match TRBD1. J was trimmed by 3 bases and V by 4 bases; bases with no gene match: 9. CDR1 and CDR2 (germline): MNHEY, SMNVEV (reference sequence). The CDR3 has 17 residues. CDR3 bases: TGTGCCAGCAGTTCATCACCTGGGACAGGGGGCGAAGAGACCCAGTACTTC. This encodes CASSSSPGTGGEETQYF.

To note about this clonotype: A far larger clone lies a single base away; this is likely a read error. The chain carries TRBV12-3 or TRBV12-4 and TRBJ2-3; 9 bases fit TRBD1. The end of the DNA aligns better with TRBJ2-1, so the J call may be wrong. This CDR3 spans 18 amino acids. The CDR3 nucleotides are TGTGCCAGCGGGGGGCAAGGTTCCGGGACAGGGCTGTACAATAAGCAGTTCTTC. Encoded protein: CASGGQGSGTGLYNKQFF.

This clonotype was observed at least ten times. The chain recombines TRBV7-2 with TRBJ2-1, with TRBD1 as a possible D gene (5 bases). The CDR3 is made up of 17 amino acids. V lost 0 bases, J lost 3 bases, and 15 bases lay in between. Germline lookup yields CDR1 SGHTA and CDR2 FQGNSA. CDR3 sequence (DNA): TGTGCCAGCAGCTTAGCGGTGGGGCTAATGGGCTACAATGAGCAGTTCTTC. This encodes CASSLAVGLMGYNEQFF.

This clonotype was picked up many times. The chain couples TRBV3-1 to TRBJ1-6; the D is unclear. Germline CDR1 LGHDT, CDR2 YNNKEL (reference sequence). This CDR3 contains 16 residues. The germline V and J ends were trimmed by 1 base and 0 bases, with 7 bases remaining between them. The chain's CDR3 is CASSQVGSSYNSPLHF. CDR3 DNA sequence: TGTGCCAGCAGCCAAGTGGGTAGCTCCTATAATTCACCCCTCCACTTT.

This clonotype was seen at least ten times. V and J are TRBV28 and TRBJ2-3; TRBD2 agrees at 7 bases. After removal of 6 bases from V and 6 bases from J, the junction contained 12 bases not matched to a gene. Germline loops: CDR1 MDHEN, CDR2 SYDVKM. The CDR3 covers 15 residues. CDR3 coding DNA: TGTGCCAGCAGCCTAGGAACAGCGGGGTGGGATACGCAGTATTTT. Translation: CASSLGTAGWDTQYF.

This clonotype has more than one count but fewer than ten. The V and J genes are TRBV5-1 and TRBJ2-7; 7 bases map to TRBD1. Per the germline V gene, CDR1 is SGHRS and CDR2 is YFSETQ. J lost 4 bases, V lost 0 bases, and 10 bases had no gene match. CDR3 size: 16 residues. This CDR3 is CASSLADGTVSYEQYF. The CDR3 DNA is TGCGCCAGCAGCTTGGCCGACGGGACAGTTTCTTACGAGCAGTACTTC.

This clonotype was detected only a few times. The chain employs TRBV4-1 and TRBJ1-2; no firm D call. Between the trimmed V and J ends, which lost 4 bases and 4 bases, there was a span of 16 bases. CDR3 length: 15 amino acids. Germline V lookup: CDR1 MGHRA, CDR2 YSYEKL. In nucleotides, the CDR3 is TGCGCCAGCAGCCTACATCAGCCTCTTAGCTATGGCTACACCTTC. It specifies CASSLHQPLSYGYTF.

This clonotype was seen repeatedly, ten times or more. J is TRBJ2-7 and V is TRBV11-1; 11 nucleotides agree with TRBD2. V lost 5 bases, J lost 0 bases, and 6 bases stayed unmatched. Germline V gene sequence: CDR1 SGHAT, CDR2 FQDESV (reference sequence). CDR3 length equals 16 residues. In DNA form, the CDR3 reads TGTGCCAGCAGCCAGGGACTAGCGGCAAGCTCCTACGAGCAGTACTTC. Its translation: CASSQGLAASSYEQYF.

This CDR3 reads CASSRTVLRGDEQYF. The CDR3 coding sequence is TGTGCCAGTAGCCGAACCGTATTGAGGGGCGACGAGCAGTACTTC. The V call is TRBV19, the J call TRBJ2-7; either TRBD1 or TRBD2 may fit D (5 bases each). Trimming took 6 bases from V and 5 from J, leaving 20 bases between them. This CDR3 comprises 15 residues. Germline CDR1 is LNHDA and CDR2 is SQIVND (reference sequence).

V gene TRBV11-2 combines with J gene TRBJ2-2, with 13 positions matching TRBD2. Germline V gives CDR1 SGHAT, CDR2 FQNNGV. V lost 5 bases and J lost 6; bases outside the gene matches: 12. This CDR3 is 18 amino acids long. This CDR3 reads CASSQLAGGLVVSGELFF. The CDR3 bases are TGTGCCAGCAGCCAACTAGCGGGAGGGCTGGTAGTATCCGGGGAGCTGTTTTTT. Based on the CDR3 plus reference TRBV11-2 and TRBJ2-2, the full variable domain is EAGVAQSPRYKIIEKRQSVAFWCNPISGHATLYWYQQILGQGPKLLIQFQNNGVVDDSQLPKDRFSAERLKGVDSTLKIQPAKLEDSAVYLCASSQLAGGLVVSGELFFGEGSRLTVL.

This clonotype was detected only a few times. The chain joins TRBV20-1 to TRBJ2-2; the D is unclear. The CDR3 has 12 amino acids. V lost 2 bases, J lost 6 bases, and 7 bases lay in between. CDR1 and CDR2 from the germline V gene are DFQATT and SNEGSKA (reference sequence). The CDR3 reads CSARQESGELFF. The CDR3 region has the DNA TGCAGTGCTAGACAGGAGTCCGGGGAGCTGTTTTTT.